The 18 T cell receptor beta chains below were found in one sample sequenced in a study of blood T cell repertoires in COVID-19. Profiling relied on immunoSEQ multiplex PCR, and the TCRdb table lists in-frame clones only, not all of them. The sample has over 200,000 clones, less than 90% seen once. The sequenced sample was peripheral blood. These TCRs come from a man aged 35-49 years with active or convalescent COVID-19.

The chain uses TRBV18 and TRBJ1-2; TRBD1 agrees at 8 bases. CDR3 length: 13 amino acids. The germline CDR1 and CDR2 sequences are KGHSH and LQKENI. J gave up 6 bases and V 2 bases, and 2 bases lay outside the gene matches. CDR3 bases: TGTGCCAGCTCACCAGGACAGGGAAATGGCTACACCTTC. This codes for CASSPGQGNGYTF. Full variable domain (rest looked up from reference TRBV18 and TRBJ1-2): NAGVMQNPRHLVRRRGQEARLRCSPMKGHSHVYWYRQLPEEGLKFMVYLQKENIIDESGMPKERFSAEFPKEGPSILRIQQVVRGDSAAYFCASSPGQGNGYTFGSGTRLTVV.

This chain uses TRBV5-1 with TRBJ2-3, with D perhaps matching TRBD1 (5 bases). Trimming removed 7 bases at V and 0 bases at J, with 15 bases between. Germline values: CDR1 SGHRS, CDR2 YFSETQ. The CDR3 has 15 residues. The CDR3 here is CASCLGVASTDTQYF. CDR3 sequence (DNA): TGCGCCAGCTGTTTAGGGGTAGCTAGCACAGATACGCAGTATTTT.

The chain couples TRBV4-2 to TRBJ1-1, with 9 bases lining up with TRBD1. V shed 4 bases and J 6 bases; nucleotides not matched to a gene: 9. The germline CDR1 and CDR2 sequences are LGHNA and YNFKEQ. The CDR3 has 15 amino acids. The CDR3 DNA is TGTGCCAGCAGCCGTACCGGGACAGGGAGCGCTGAAGCTTTCTTT. It is translated as CASSRTGTGSAEAFF.

J is TRBJ1-1 and V is TRBV27; a possible D gene is TRBD1 (6 bases). Germline lookup yields CDR1 MNHEY and CDR2 SMNVEV (reference sequence). The V end was cut by 6 bases, the J end by 5 bases, with 16 bases between. This CDR3 is built from 14 residues. CDR3 in DNA: TGTGCCAGCAGCCCCAGGGGTCGGAGGACTGAAGCTTTCTTT. Residues: CASSPRGRRTEAFF.

The chain combines TRBV5-1 with TRBJ2-3; 14 bases fit TRBD2. The germline V gene has CDR1 SGHRS and CDR2 YFSETQ. This CDR3 is built from 17 residues. Trimming at V came to 4 bases and at J to 2 bases, leaving 6 bases not matched to a gene. CDR3 coding DNA: TGCGCCAGCAGCCGGAGACTAGCGGGGGGGGTCACAGATACGCAGTATTTT. It encodes CASSRRLAGGVTDTQYF. Full variable domain (remainder filled in from reference TRBV5-1 and TRBJ2-3): KAGVTQTPRYLIKTRGQQVTLSCSPISGHRSVSWYQQTPGQGLQFLFEYFSETQRNKGNFPGRFSGRQFSNSRSEMNVSTLELGDSALYLCASSRRLAGGVTDTQYFGPGTRLTVL.

The CDR3 coding sequence is TGTGCCATCAGTGAGTCAATAGCGGGGGGGGTCCTCAATGAGCAGTTCTTC. Residues: CAISESIAGGVLNEQFF. J is TRBJ2-1 and V is TRBV10-3; 11 bases line up with TRBD2. CDR3 length: 17 amino acids. With V trimmed by 0 bases and J by 6 bases, 7 bases remained unmatched. The germline CDR1 and CDR2 sequences are ENHRY and SYGVKD.

This chain uses TRBV6-5 with TRBJ2-2, with TRBD2 as a possible D gene (6 bases). CDR1 is MNHEY, CDR2 SVGAGI, per germline. The CDR3 covers 13 residues. The V end lost 2 bases, the J end lost 5 bases, and 6 bases lay between the germline ends. The CDR3 coding sequence is TGTGCCAGCAGTTACCGGGGGACCGGGGAGCTGTTTTTT. Translated, it gives CASSYRGTGELFF.

The gene calls are TRBV4-1 and TRBJ1-4; 11 bases are shared with TRBD1. This CDR3 spans 14 amino acids. Germline assignment: CDR1 MGHRA and CDR2 YSYEKL. With 5 bases clipped from V and 8 bases from J, the junction kept 4 bases outside the gene matches. Here the CDR3 DNA reads TGCGCCAGCAGCTTGGACAGGGGGCAGGAAAAACTGTTTTTT. It encodes CASSLDRGQEKLFF.

The chain has TRBV12-3 or TRBV12-4 and TRBJ1-5; possibly TRBD1 for D (6 bases). Trimming removed 4 bases at V and 8 bases at J, with 6 bases between. The CDR3 runs 11 residues. CDR3 protein: CASSSGEPQHF. The CDR3 DNA reads as TGTGCCAGCAGTTCAGGGGAGCCCCAGCATTTT.

This sequence joins TRBV3-1 (or the pseudogene TRBV3-2) and TRBJ2-1; the match to TRBD1 covers 8 bases. With 3 bases clipped from V and 6 bases from J, the junction kept 13 bases outside the gene matches. The CDR3 has 17 amino acids. Per the germline V gene, CDR1 is LGHDT and CDR2 is YNNKEL (reference sequence). The CDR3 DNA is TGTGCCAGCAGCCATCCTGCGATAGGACAGGGAGGCAATGAGCAGTTCTTC. It translates to CASSHPAIGQGGNEQFF.

The J gene is TRBJ2-2, the V gene TRBV27, with D possibly TRBD2 on 6 matching bases. This CDR3 region has 15 residues. The V and J ends lost 2 bases and 6 bases respectively, with 13 bases between them. Germline CDR1 is MNHEY and CDR2 is SMNVEV (reference sequence). CDR3 protein: CASSLKTGGSGELFF. The CDR3 region has the DNA TGTGCCAGCAGTTTAAAGACTGGGGGGTCCGGGGAGCTGTTTTTT.

This chain uses TRBV11-1 with TRBJ2-7; tentatively, D is TRBD2 (6 bases). This CDR3 has 13 amino acids. V was pared by 4 bases and J by 4 bases, with 11 bases between. Germline lookup yields CDR1 SGHAT and CDR2 FQDESV (reference sequence). The CDR3 DNA sequence: TGTGCCAGCAGCTCCGGGGCGGGGTACGAGCAGTACTTC. It translates to CASSSGAGYEQYF. Filled out from reference TRBV11-1 and TRBJ2-7, the complete variable domain reads EAEVAQSPRYKITEKSQAVAFWCDPISGHATLYWYRQILGQGPELLVQFQDESVVDDSQLPKDRFSAERLKGVDSTLKIQPAELGDSAMYLCASSSGAGYEQYFGPGTRLTVT.

The chain is built from TRBV28 and TRBJ1-2, with D uncertain. The V gene's germline CDR1 is MDHEN and CDR2 SYDVKM. Trimming shortened V by 5 bases and J by 1 base, and 8 bases separated the two germline ends. This CDR3 has 13 amino acids. The CDR3 here is CASSPHNNYGYTF. DNA for the CDR3: TGTGCCAGCAGTCCACACAATAACTATGGCTACACCTTC.

As for this clone: The junction does not match germline at one end; this may be a read error. This chain joins TRBV10-3 and TRBJ1-2, with 9 bases that match TRBD1. The CDR3 totals 15 residues. Per the germline V gene, CDR1 is ENHRY and CDR2 is SYGVKD. CDR3 sequence reads: CAISPGQGQNYGCTF. The CDR3 bases are TGTGCCATCAGCCCCGGACAGGGGCAGAACTATGGCTGCACCTTC.

This clone was seen once. The chain joins TRBV28 to TRBJ2-3; 7 bases match TRBD2. Germline V CDR1 and CDR2: MDHEN, SYDVKM. This CDR3 is built from 14 residues. With V trimmed by 2 bases and J by 3 bases, 2 bases remained unmatched. CDR3 DNA: TGTGCCAGCAGTTTAGAGGGAGGGACAGATACGCAGTATTTT. This gives the protein CASSLEGGTDTQYF.

The chain recombines TRBV11-3 with TRBJ2-2; the match to TRBD2 covers 8 bases. There are 15 residues in the CDR3. Germline V gene sequence: CDR1 SGHNT, CDR2 YENEEA. V shed 0 bases and J 5 bases; nucleotides not matched to a gene: 2. The CDR3 nucleotides read TGTGCCAGCAGCTTAGAGCGGGGGGCAACCGGGGAGCTGTTTTTT. It translates to CASSLERGATGELFF.

In DNA form, the CDR3 reads TGTGCCACGGTTCGGGAGGGGTTAGATGGAAACACCATATATTTT. Its protein is CATVREGLDGNTIYF. The chain employs TRBV28 and TRBJ1-3; D may be TRBD1 (5 bases). V shed 10 bases and J shed 3 bases, with 19 bases lying between them. The CDR3 has 15 residues. The V gene's germline CDR1 is MDHEN and CDR2 SYDVKM. Full variable domain (outside the CDR3, taken from reference TRBV28 and TRBJ1-3): DVKVTQSSRYLVKRTGEKVFLECVQDMDHENMFWYRQDPGLGLRLIYFSYDVKMKEKGDIPEGYSVSREKKERFSLILESASTNQTSMYLCATVREGLDGNTIYFGEGSWLTVV.

This chain connects TRBV6-5 to TRBJ1-3; 9 nucleotides align to TRBD1. The V gene end was trimmed by 5 bases and the J gene end by 4 bases; junction bases not matched to a gene: 6. Germline V gene lookup returns CDR1 MNHEY and CDR2 SVGAGI. The CDR3 loop spans 15 amino acids. In DNA, the CDR3 is TGTGCCAGCAGTCCGGACAGGGGCCGAGGAAACACCATATATTTT. Translated, it gives CASSPDRGRGNTIYF.